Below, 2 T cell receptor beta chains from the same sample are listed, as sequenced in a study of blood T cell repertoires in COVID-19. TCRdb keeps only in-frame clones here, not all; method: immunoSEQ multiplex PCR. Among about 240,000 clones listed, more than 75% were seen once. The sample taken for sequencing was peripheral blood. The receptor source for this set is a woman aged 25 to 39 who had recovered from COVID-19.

The CDR3 sequence is CASSLDRPGYTF. DNA of the CDR3: TGTGCCAGCAGTCTGGACAGGCCTGGCTACACCTTC. The genes are TRBV6-5 and TRBJ1-2; 7 nucleotides line up with TRBD1. Germline V CDR1 and CDR2: MNHEY, SVGAGI. This CDR3 spans 12 amino acids. The J segment lost 7 bases and the V segment lost 5 bases, leaving 4 bases of the junction unmatched.

Here the CDR3 reads CASSAAPLGGGSYNEQFF. The CDR3 nucleotides read TGCGCCAGCAGCGCAGCGCCCTTAGGGGGTGGGTCCTACAATGAGCAGTTCTTC. This chain links TRBV5-1 with TRBJ2-1, with D perhaps TRBD1 (6 bases). The V gene's germline CDR1 is SGHRS and CDR2 YFSETQ. This CDR3 is 18 amino acids long. Trimming pared 4 bases from V and 1 base from J, leaving 21 bases between.